This T cell receptor (beta chain) is drawn from a study of cytomegalovirus exposure and HLA in healthy donors. The CDR3 runs to 15 residues. Both 60 Vbeta primers and 13 Jbeta primers went into the PCR. Generated by immunoSEQ multiplex PCR, the TCRdb table keeps only in-frame clones and is missing some. The sample table sets out 190,000 or so clones. This rearrangement joins TRBV21-1 to TRBJ1-2; the table names TRBD1, a call not compared with the DNA. TRBV21-1 corresponds to a pseudogene. This TCR derives from a boy between 10 and 17 years old in good health and CMV-seronegative. The sequenced material came from PBMCs. This CDR3 is CASSTDRGAVYGYTF. In nucleotides, the CDR3 is TGTGCCAGCAGCACCGACAGGGGGGCGGTCTATGGCTACACCTTC.